Detailed here is one TCR beta chain. Its target is not known. This specimen comes from a study of blood T cells in healthy people across ages. Study results and caveats: Age advanced and TCR beta diversity per million T cells fell, roughly linearly. Long-lived and aged donors differed, with more naive CD4+ cells and higher diversity in the long-lived. Naive T cell percentage and TCR beta diversity correlated strongly.

This CDR3 spans 14 amino acids. The germline V gene has CDR1 SGHTA and CDR2 FQGNSA. Then a second PCR, running about 6 to 12 cycles, was carried out with a sample-barcoded 5' primer and a J-beta primer mix. TCRdb analysed the 5' RACE reads with MiXCR anew, one entry per CDR3 protein. The sample contains about 2 million distinct CDR3 sequences, roughly 52% of which appear only once. Material for sequencing was blood. The receptor's source is a woman aged 40 to 50 in good health. The V gene is TRBV7-2, the J gene TRBJ2-4; D is undetermined. The last part of the DNA fits TRBJ2-7 better; the J call may be wrong. This chain's CDR3 is CASSFADTASEQYF. Written as DNA, the CDR3 is TGTGCCAGCAGCTTCGCTGACACCGCCTCCGAGCAGTACTTC.